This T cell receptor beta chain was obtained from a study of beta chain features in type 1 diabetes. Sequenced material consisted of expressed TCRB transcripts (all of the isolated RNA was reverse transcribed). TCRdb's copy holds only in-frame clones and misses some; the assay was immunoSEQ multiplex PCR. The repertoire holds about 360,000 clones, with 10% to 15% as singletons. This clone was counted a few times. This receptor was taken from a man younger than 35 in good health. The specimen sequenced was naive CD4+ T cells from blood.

The CDR3 sequence: CASSYDRLGKRNEQFF. Written as DNA, the CDR3 is TGTGCCAGCAGTTACGACAGGCTGGGGAAACGGAATGAGCAGTTCTTC. The V gene is TRBV6-6, the J gene TRBJ2-1; possibly TRBD1 for D (6 bases). Trimming took off 2 bases at V and 7 bases at J, with 18 bases between the two ends. The CDR3 extends over 16 amino acids. From germline, CDR1 is MNHNY and CDR2 SVGAGI (reference sequence).